Below, 23 T cell receptor beta chains from the same sample are listed, as sequenced in a study of vaccination and CD4 T cells after COVID-19. No antigen has been assigned to these receptors. Cultured CD4+ T cell DNA underwent sequencing with the Oncomine TCR Beta short-read assay. TCRdb processed the PCR reads anew with MiXCR; each CDR3 protein has one entry. The sample has about 21,000 distinct CDR3 sequences, 55% seen once. Treatment denoted: approximately nine-day PBMC culture with coronavirus spike peptide pools or control peptides (ViraFEST assay). Sequenced input: CD4+ T cells from blood, cultured in vitro. These receptors all stem from a human donor who had recovered from COVID-19.

This chain links TRBV2 with TRBJ2-3; D not certain. The germline CDR1 and CDR2 sequences are SNHLY and FYNNEI. The CDR3 totals 14 residues. V lost 6 bases and J 0 bases, leaving 10 bases between the germline ends. The CDR3 spells CASRDPASTDTQYF. DNA for the CDR3: TGTGCCAGCAGGGACCCAGCGAGCACAGATACGCAGTATTTT.

The J gene is TRBJ1-2, the V gene TRBV28; no clear D gene. CDR3 size: 12 residues. V dropped 2 bases and J dropped 8 bases, with 9 bases sitting between them. CDR1 is MDHEN and CDR2 is SYDVKM in the germline V gene. The CDR3 bases are TGTGCCAGCAGTTTAAAGACTCAGGGCTACACCTTC. Amino acid sequence: CASSLKTQGYTF.

The rearrangement joins TRBV4-1 to TRBJ2-1; D is unresolved. CDR1 MGHRA and CDR2 YSYEKL come from the germline V gene. The V gene lost 1 base and the J gene lost 4 bases, with 8 bases spanning the gap. CDR3 size: 14 residues. This chain's CDR3 is CASSQGSSYNEQFF. The CDR3, as DNA: TGCGCCAGCAGCCAAGGGTCAAGTTACAATGAGCAGTTCTTC.

The chain is built from TRBV28 and TRBJ2-1; 10 bases are a match to TRBD2. Per germline, CDR1 MDHEN and CDR2 SYDVKM. The V and J ends lost 5 bases and 4 bases, in that order; junction bases with no gene match: 11. There are 17 residues in the CDR3. The CDR3 DNA reads TGTGCCAGCAGTCCCCTTGAGGCACTAGCGGGGTACAATGAGCAGTTCTTC. Protein sequence: CASSPLEALAGYNEQFF.

The sample holds a few counts of this clonotype. The chain combines TRBV27 with TRBJ2-2; a possible D gene is TRBD1 (5 bases). The CDR3 is 15 residues long. V lost 0 bases, J lost 5 bases, and 10 bases lay in between. CDR1 MNHEY and CDR2 SMNVEV come from the germline V gene (reference sequence). CDR3 protein: CASSLSQGRTGELFF. The CDR3 DNA follows: TGTGCCAGCAGTTTATCCCAGGGTAGGACCGGGGAGCTGTTTTTT.

This CDR3 reads CASSLSGQGAETQYF. CDR3 in DNA: TGTGCCAGCAGCTTATCGGGACAGGGGGCCGAGACCCAGTACTTC. The chain carries TRBV7-9 and TRBJ2-7, with 12 nucleotides matching TRBD1. The DNA end favors TRBJ2-5, so the J call may be wrong. The CDR3 has 15 amino acids. CDR1 and CDR2 (germline): SEHNR, FQNEAQ (reference sequence).

V gene TRBV5-1 combines with J gene TRBJ1-1; D is perhaps TRBD1 (5 bases). Per the germline V gene, CDR1 is SGHRS and CDR2 is YFSETQ. The CDR3 extends over 13 amino acids. Between the trimmed V and J ends, which lost 4 bases and 1 base, there was a span of 8 bases. CDR3 region: CASSPGWNTEAFF. CDR3 in DNA: TGCGCCAGCAGCCCAGGGTGGAACACTGAAGCTTTCTTT.

The gene calls are TRBV6-1 and TRBJ2-5; no firm D call. The germline V gene encodes CDR1 MNHNS and CDR2 SASEGT. The CDR3 is 12 amino acids. Trimming removed 7 bases at V and 5 bases at J, with 11 bases between. CDR3 sequence: CASMGSGETQYF. CDR3 DNA sequence: TGTGCCAGCATGGGGTCCGGGGAGACCCAGTACTTC.

The V gene is TRBV11-2, the J gene TRBJ2-3; D is unresolved. V was shortened by 5 bases and J by 5 bases, with 14 bases between the two germline ends. This CDR3 contains 14 residues. The germline V gene has CDR1 SGHAT and CDR2 FQNNGV. DNA for the CDR3: TGTGCCAGCAGCCCGCCGTGGATGCGAGATACGCAGTATTTT. It translates to CASSPPWMRDTQYF.

This clonotype was seen once. The V gene is TRBV20-1, the J gene TRBJ1-6; 8 bases match TRBD1. The CDR3 consists of 14 residues. Germline lookup yields CDR1 DFQATT and CDR2 SNEGSKA (reference sequence). J gave up 7 bases and V 6 bases, and 8 bases lay outside the gene matches. The CDR3 protein is CSARGRQGNSPLHF. CDR3 bases: TGCAGTGCCAGGGGGCGGCAGGGGAATTCACCCCTCCACTTT.

V is TRBV4-1 and J is TRBJ1-5, with TRBD1 matching 8 bases. Germline loops: CDR1 MGHRA, CDR2 YSYEKL. V was pared by 1 base and J by 1 base, with 9 bases of the junction left unmatched. The CDR3 runs to 18 residues. The CDR3 DNA reads as TGCGCCAGCAGCCAAGTAGGTCCAGGGGGCGGGAGCAATCAGCCCCAGCATTTT. This sequence encodes CASSQVGPGGGSNQPQHF.

V gene TRBV19 combines with J gene TRBJ1-1; D uncertain. The CDR3 extends over 13 amino acids. Per germline, CDR1 LNHDA and CDR2 SQIVND (reference sequence). Trimming removed 7 bases at V and 1 base at J, with 10 bases between. The CDR3 sequence: CASKQQQNTEAFF. CDR3 DNA sequence: TGTGCCAGTAAACAGCAGCAGAACACTGAAGCTTTCTTT.

V is TRBV6-1 and J is TRBJ2-3; TRBD2 matches 12 bases. Unmatched junction bases numbered 3, after V lost 6 bases and J lost 2 bases. CDR1 and CDR2 (germline): MNHNS, SASEGT. CDR3 length equals 15 residues. As DNA, the CDR3 is TGTGCCAGCAGCCGGACTAGCGGGGCCACAGATACGCAGTATTTT. Amino acid sequence: CASSRTSGATDTQYF.

This chain's CDR3 is CAISGRGSTGELFF. CDR3 sequence (DNA): TGTGCCATCTCTGGGCGGGGGAGCACCGGGGAGCTGTTTTTT. The chain carries TRBV12-3 or TRBV12-4 and TRBJ2-2, with TRBD2 matching over 7 bases. Germline trimming cut 10 bases from V and 4 bases from J; bases unmatched to any gene: 9. CDR3 length: 14 amino acids.

This clonotype appeared once. V and J are TRBV30 and TRBJ2-7, with TRBD1 identical over 8 bases. Germline lookup yields CDR1 GTSNPN and CDR2 SVGIG (reference sequence). The trim removed 2 bases at V and 5 bases at J, leaving 8 bases unmatched. The CDR3 runs 14 residues. CDR3 sequence (DNA): TGTGCCTGGAGTACCCCCCGGACAGGGAACGAGCAGTACTTC. Encoded protein: CAWSTPRTGNEQYF.

This chain uses TRBV7-7 with TRBJ2-3; no firm D call. CDR1 is SSHAT, CDR2 FNYEAQ, per germline (reference sequence). The CDR3 covers 15 residues. V was shortened by 5 bases and J by 0 bases, with 12 bases between the two germline ends. The CDR3 reads CASSPLGDSTDTQYF. The DNA for the CDR3 is TGTGCCAGCAGCCCCCTCGGAGATAGCACAGATACGCAGTATTTT. Full variable domain (missing parts from reference TRBV7-7 and TRBJ2-3): GAGVSQSPRYKVTKRGQDVTLRCDPISSHATLYWYQQALGQGPEFLTYFNYEAQPDKSGLPSDRFSAERPEGSISTLTIQRTEQRDSAMYRCASSPLGDSTDTQYFGPGTRLTVL.

This sequence joins TRBV11-1 and TRBJ1-1; no clear D gene. The germline gives CDR1 SGHAT, CDR2 FQDESV (reference sequence). There are 13 residues in the CDR3. Deletions cut 1 base from V and 0 bases from J, with 3 bases between. CDR3 region: CASSLEMNTEAFF. Written as DNA, the CDR3 is TGTGCCAGCAGCTTAGAGATGAACACTGAAGCTTTCTTT. Using reference TRBV11-1 and TRBJ1-1 for the parts outside the CDR3, the full variable domain is EAEVAQSPRYKITEKSQAVAFWCDPISGHATLYWYRQILGQGPELLVQFQDESVVDDSQLPKDRFSAERLKGVDSTLKIQPAELGDSAMYLCASSLEMNTEAFFGQGTRLTVV.

This clonotype was counted once. The chain combines TRBV19 with TRBJ2-3; 8 bases match TRBD2. CDR3 length equals 18 residues. The germline V gene has CDR1 LNHDA and CDR2 SQIVND (reference sequence). J gave up 1 base and V 3 bases, and 12 bases lay outside the gene matches. This CDR3 reads CASSIRYRAGERTDTQYF. CDR3 nucleotides: TGTGCCAGTAGTATCCGGTATCGAGCGGGAGAACGCACAGATACGCAGTATTTT.

CDR3 nucleotides: TGTGCCAGCTCACCGTCAAGCAGGGGAGGCACAGATACGCAGTATTTT. Encoded protein: CASSPSSRGGTDTQYF. The rearrangement links TRBV18 to TRBJ2-3; TRBD1 is a possible D gene (6 bases). Trimming shortened V by 3 bases and J by 1 base, and 14 bases separated the two germline ends. Germline values: CDR1 KGHSH, CDR2 LQKENI. The length of the CDR3 is 16 residues.

The chain uses TRBV5-1 and TRBJ2-1; D is uncertain. Germline V lookup: CDR1 SGHRS, CDR2 YFSETQ. The CDR3 extends over 15 amino acids. V was trimmed by 2 bases and J by 6 bases, leaving 15 bases between them. The CDR3 DNA is TGCGCCAGCAGCTTATCGGCAGGCCAATCCAATGAGCAGTTCTTC. Protein product: CASSLSAGQSNEQFF.

The chain is built from TRBV10-3 and TRBJ1-5, with D unresolved. Germline V lookup: CDR1 ENHRY, CDR2 SYGVKD. V was clipped by 4 bases and J by 4 bases, with 8 bases between them. The CDR3 spans 13 residues. The CDR3 loop is CAISAGGNQPQHF. CDR3 nucleotides: TGTGCCATCAGTGCTGGCGGGAATCAGCCCCAGCATTTT.

This sequence joins TRBV12-3 or TRBV12-4 and TRBJ2-1; D is unresolved. The V end lost 7 bases, the J end lost 7 bases, and 17 bases lay between the germline ends. The CDR3 consists of 14 residues. CDR3 residues: CASNTAVVSNEQFF. The CDR3 nucleotides read TGTGCCAGCAACACGGCGGTTGTGTCGAATGAGCAGTTCTTC.

This clonotype occurred once. V is TRBV28 and J is TRBJ2-5; TRBD2 aligns across 13 bases. This CDR3 contains 15 residues. CDR1 and CDR2 (germline): MDHEN, SYDVKM. Losses at the gene ends were 4 bases for V and 5 bases for J; bases not matched to a gene: 4. The DNA for the CDR3 is TGTGCCAGCAGTTCACTAGCGGGGGGGAAGGAGACCCAGTACTTC. Protein product: CASSSLAGGKETQYF.